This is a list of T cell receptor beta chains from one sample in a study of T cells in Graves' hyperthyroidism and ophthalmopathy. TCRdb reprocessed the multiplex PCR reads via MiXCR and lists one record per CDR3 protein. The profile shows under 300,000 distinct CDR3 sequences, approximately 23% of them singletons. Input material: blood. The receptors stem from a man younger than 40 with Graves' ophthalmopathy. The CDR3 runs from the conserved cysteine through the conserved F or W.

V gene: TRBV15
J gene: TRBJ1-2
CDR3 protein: CATSRGIKKDRYGYTF

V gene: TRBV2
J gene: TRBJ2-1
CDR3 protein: CASSFGSSYNEQFF

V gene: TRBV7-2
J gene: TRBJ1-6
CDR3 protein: CASRLGGVSPLHF

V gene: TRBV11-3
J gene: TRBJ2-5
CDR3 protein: CASRSRTGQETQYF

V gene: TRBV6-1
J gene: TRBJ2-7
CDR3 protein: CASSGGKGQGTYEQYF

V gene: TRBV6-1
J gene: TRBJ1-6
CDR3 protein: CASTRYTGTNSPLHF

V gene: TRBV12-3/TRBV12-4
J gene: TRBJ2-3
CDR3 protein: CASSLALTGTSGLTDTQYF

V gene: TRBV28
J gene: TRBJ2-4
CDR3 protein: CASSLKGGGIQYF

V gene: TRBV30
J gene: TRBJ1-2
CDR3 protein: CAPKMWDNYGYTF

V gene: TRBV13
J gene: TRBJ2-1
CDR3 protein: CASSAQGHEQFF

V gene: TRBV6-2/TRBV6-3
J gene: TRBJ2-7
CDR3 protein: CASSYSLGYEQYF

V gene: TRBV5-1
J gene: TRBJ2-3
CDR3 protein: CASSLDFGLAGEGTDTQYF

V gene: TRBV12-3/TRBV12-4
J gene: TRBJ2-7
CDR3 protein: CASSFSGSRPYEQYF

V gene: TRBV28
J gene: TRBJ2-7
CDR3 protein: CASSYTGTGKDEQYF

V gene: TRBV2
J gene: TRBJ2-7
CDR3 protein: CASKVAGQGNHEQYF

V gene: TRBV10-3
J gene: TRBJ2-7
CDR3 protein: CAINRGQEDEQYF

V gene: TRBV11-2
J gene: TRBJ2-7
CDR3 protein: CASSRTQGNVHEQYF

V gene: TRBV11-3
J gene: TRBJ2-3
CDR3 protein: CASSFRGGTDTQYF

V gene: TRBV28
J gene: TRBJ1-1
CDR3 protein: CASYGYTEAFF

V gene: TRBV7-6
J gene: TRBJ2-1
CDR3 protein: CASSLRGGTGFDNEQFF

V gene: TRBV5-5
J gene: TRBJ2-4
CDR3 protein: CASSLEAPKNIQYF

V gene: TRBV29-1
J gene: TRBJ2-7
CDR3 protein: CSVTGLAGSYEQYF

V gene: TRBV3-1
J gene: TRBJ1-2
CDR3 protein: CASSPREGIYGYTF

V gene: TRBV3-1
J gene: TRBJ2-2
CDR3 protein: CASSTLDYLNGGLFF

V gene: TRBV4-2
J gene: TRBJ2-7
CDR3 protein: CASSPSGRETYEQYF

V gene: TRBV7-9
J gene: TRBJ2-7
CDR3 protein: CASSLAAGESYEQYF

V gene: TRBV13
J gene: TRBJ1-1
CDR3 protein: CASSLALTVNTEAFF

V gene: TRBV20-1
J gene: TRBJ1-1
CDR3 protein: CSARDGYSLGTEAFF

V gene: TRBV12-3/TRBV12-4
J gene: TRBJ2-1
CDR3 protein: CASSPDRGYGHEQFF

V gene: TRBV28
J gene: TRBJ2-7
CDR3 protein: CASSLFGATSGFYEQYF

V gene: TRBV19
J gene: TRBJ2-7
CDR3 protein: CASSIRGTASSYEQYF

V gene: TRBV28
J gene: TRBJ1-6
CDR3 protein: CASSFSYNSPLHF

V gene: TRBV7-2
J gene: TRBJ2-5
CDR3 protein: CASSLAIAGTQETQYF

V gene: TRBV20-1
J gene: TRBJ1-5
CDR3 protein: CSAWDRQNQPQHF

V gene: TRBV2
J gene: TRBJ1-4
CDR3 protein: CALGGVTNEKLFF

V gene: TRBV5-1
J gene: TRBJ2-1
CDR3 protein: CASSPIAGGPVFGEQFF

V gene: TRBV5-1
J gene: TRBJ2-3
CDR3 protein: CASSREYTDTQYF

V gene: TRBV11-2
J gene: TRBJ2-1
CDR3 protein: CASSLRGGDEQFF

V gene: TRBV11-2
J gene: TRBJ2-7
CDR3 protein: CASSQMGPSYEQYF